These T cell receptor beta chains were read from a single sample in a study of T cells in tumors after PD-1 blockade. Libraries were prepared by immunoSEQ multiplex PCR; TCRdb keeps only in-frame clonotypes and omits some of them. The data hold roughly 47,000 clones, with 60% to 80% observed a single time. The sample here was PBMCs, taken before anti-PD-1 treatment. These receptors were collected from a human donor with basal cell carcinoma. CDR3s include the opening cysteine and the closing phenylalanine or tryptophan. The D gene is left open where the match is weak. The size entry is marked missing in some rows and otherwise reads once, few, many or a size class.

V gene	D gene	J gene	clone size	CDR3 protein
TRBV6-5	.	TRBJ2-7	.	CASSYDQTLQGYEQYF
TRBV7-3	.	TRBJ2-7	.	CASSLRAGSNHEQYF
TRBV28	TRBD1	TRBJ1-4	.	CASSSPGGAANEKLFF
TRBV24-1	.	TRBJ1-2	.	CATSDGRRVGCGYTF
TRBV25-1	TRBD1	TRBJ2-1	.	CASSEYGTGGYNEQFF
TRBV28	TRBD1	TRBJ2-7	.	CASSSPDRGSYEQYF
TRBV14	TRBD2	TRBJ2-3	once	CASSQVETSSTDTQYF
TRBV5-1	.	TRBJ1-6	.	CASSLGDGWDSPLHF
TRBV10-1	.	TRBJ2-7	.	CASSDGNFYEQYF
TRBV6-6	.	TRBJ2-2	few	CASSWGNANTGELFF
TRBV5-4	.	TRBJ2-3	.	CASSFHPDTQYF
TRBV7-3	TRBD2	TRBJ2-7	.	CASSHGVAGVGEQYF
TRBV28	.	TRBJ1-3	.	CASSPGTSGNTIYF
TRBV19	.	TRBJ1-2	.	CASRGGTDLRGYTF
TRBV2	.	TRBJ2-1	.	CASHSGANNEQFF
TRBV5-4	TRBD1	TRBJ2-7	.	CASNSGTVPYEQYF